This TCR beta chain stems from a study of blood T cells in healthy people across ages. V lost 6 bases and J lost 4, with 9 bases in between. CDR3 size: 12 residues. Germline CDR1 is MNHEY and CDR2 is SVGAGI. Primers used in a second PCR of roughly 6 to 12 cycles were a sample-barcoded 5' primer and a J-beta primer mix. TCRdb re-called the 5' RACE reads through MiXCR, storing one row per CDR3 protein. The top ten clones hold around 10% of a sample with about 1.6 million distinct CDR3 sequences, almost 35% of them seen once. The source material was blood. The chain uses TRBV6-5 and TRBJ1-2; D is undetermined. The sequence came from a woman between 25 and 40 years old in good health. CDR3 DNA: TGTGCCAGCAGCATCCGGGGCTATGGCTACACCTTC. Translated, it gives CASSIRGYGYTF.